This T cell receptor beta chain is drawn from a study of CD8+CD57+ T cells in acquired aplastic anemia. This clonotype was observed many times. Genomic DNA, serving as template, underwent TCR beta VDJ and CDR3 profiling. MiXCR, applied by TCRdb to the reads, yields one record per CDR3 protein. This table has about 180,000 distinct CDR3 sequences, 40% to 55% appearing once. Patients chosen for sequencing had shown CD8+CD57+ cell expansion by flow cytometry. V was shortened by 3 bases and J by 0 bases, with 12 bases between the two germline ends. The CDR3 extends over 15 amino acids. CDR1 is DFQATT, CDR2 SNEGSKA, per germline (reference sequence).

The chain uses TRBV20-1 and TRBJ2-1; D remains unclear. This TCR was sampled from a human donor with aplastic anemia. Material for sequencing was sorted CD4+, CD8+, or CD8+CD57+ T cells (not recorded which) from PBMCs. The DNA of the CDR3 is TGCAGTGCTAGTTATGCCCGAAGCTCCTACAATGAGCAGTTCTTC. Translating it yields CSASYARSSYNEQFF.